This T cell receptor (beta chain) was sequenced in a study of human T cells and chemical hapten exposure. Time point given: patch test 2, 6 weeks after DPC sensitization. The treatment: therapeutic diphenylcyclopropenone sensitization with weekly scalp DPC. Blood collection took place prior to placing each patch test. This clonotype was picked up many times. This CDR3 region has 14 residues. Deletions cut 5 bases from V and 0 bases from J, with 11 bases between. Germline lookup yields CDR1 SGHTA and CDR2 FQGNSA. Individual cDNA molecules in this library carried unique molecular identifiers. TCRdb recomputed calls from the RACE reads with MiXCR, one row per CDR3 protein. Of over 65,000 distinct CDR3 sequences in the sample, around 10% were seen once.

This TCR was sampled from a man between 18 and 35 years old with alopecia areata. Some clones in this sample may be carry-over from other donors' samples. The chain uses TRBV7-2 and TRBJ2-7; D is unresolved. The sample here was whole blood, taken in connection with sensitization to the hapten diphenylcyclopropenone (DPC). Here the CDR3 reads CASSDGASSYEQYV. The CDR3 coding sequence is TGTGCCAGCAGCGACGGTGCTAGCTCCTACGAGCAGTACGTC.